The clone carrying this T cell receptor (beta chain) has a single count. Its cognate antigen is unknown. The CDR3 loop spans 14 amino acids. V was cut by 3 bases and J by 6 bases, with 15 bases left in between. Germline-derived CDR1 and CDR2 are SGDLS and YYNGEE. Time point here: cycle 4 day 1 (C4D1), after around six weeks of nivolumab. Each patient's relapse followed autologous stem cell transplantation, and brentuximab vedotin exposure varied. These data are taken from a study of PD-1 blockade in classical Hodgkin lymphoma. Findings and caveats of the study: A reduction in baseline TCR diversity was reportedly seen in newly diagnosed patients relative to healthy donors.

The repertoire was sequenced with immunoSEQ multiplex PCR; TCRdb's copy has only in-frame clones and lacks some. This sample has about 33,000 clones, with 72% found just once. The specimen comprised peripheral blood mononuclear cells (PBMCs), sampled before the fourth cycle of nivolumab. This receptor was identified in a human donor with classical Hodgkin lymphoma. The gene calls are TRBV9 and TRBJ1-2; D not resolved. The CDR3 sequence is CASSDRPGRDGYTF. In DNA form, the CDR3 reads TGTGCCAGCAGCGACCGACCAGGTCGGGATGGCTACACCTTC.